This T cell receptor (beta chain) emerged from a study of tumor T cells in aggressive B-cell lymphoma. Measured with immunoSEQ multiplex PCR; TCRdb has only the in-frame clones, and not every one. The repertoire holds roughly 11,000 clones, with about 88% as singletons. This CDR3 region has 14 residues. The V end was cut by 5 bases, the J end by 7 bases, with 21 bases between. The germline CDR1 and CDR2 sequences are GTSNPN and SVGIG (reference sequence). This clonotype originated in an adult with diffuse large B cell lymphoma. Material for sequencing was tumor tissue. V and J are TRBV30 and TRBJ2-7, with D maybe TRBD1 (6 bases). The CDR3 nucleotides read TGTGCCTGGGCACAGGGCCTCGGGCGTGAGGAGCAGTACTTC. This codes for CAWAQGLGREEQYF. The full variable domain, completed using reference TRBV30 and TRBJ2-7, is SQTIHQWPATLVQPVGSPLSLECTVEGTSNPNLYWYRQAAGRGLQLLFYSVGIGQISSEVPQNLSASRPQDRQFILSSKKLLLSDSGFYLCAWAQGLGREEQYFGPGTRLTVT.